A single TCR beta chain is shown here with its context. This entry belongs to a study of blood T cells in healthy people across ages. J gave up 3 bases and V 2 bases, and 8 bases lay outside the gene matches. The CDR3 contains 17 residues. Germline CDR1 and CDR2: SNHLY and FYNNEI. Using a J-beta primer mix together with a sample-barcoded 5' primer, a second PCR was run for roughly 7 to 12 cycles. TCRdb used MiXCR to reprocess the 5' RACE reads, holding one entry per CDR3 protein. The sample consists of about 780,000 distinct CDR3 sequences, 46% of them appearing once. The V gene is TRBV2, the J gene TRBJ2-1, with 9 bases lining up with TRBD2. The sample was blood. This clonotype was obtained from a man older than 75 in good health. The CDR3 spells CASSESASGTVYNEQFF. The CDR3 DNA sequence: TGTGCCAGCAGTGAATCGGCTAGCGGGACGGTCTACAATGAGCAGTTCTTC. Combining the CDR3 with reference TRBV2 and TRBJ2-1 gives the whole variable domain EPEVTQTPSHQVTQMGQEVILRCVPISNHLYFYWYRQILGQKVEFLVSFYNNEISEKSEIFDDQFSVERPDGSNFTLKIRSTKLEDSAMYFCASSESASGTVYNEQFFGPGTRLTVL.